This T cell receptor (beta chain) appears in the sequencing data of a study of OX40 agonist ivuxolimab in advanced cancers. V lost 1 base, J lost 5 bases, and 11 bases lay in between. This CDR3 has 15 amino acids. Germline V gives CDR1 LNHDA, CDR2 SQIVND (reference sequence). Generated by immunoSEQ multiplex PCR, the TCRdb table keeps only in-frame clones and is missing some. The sample lists fewer than 100,000 clones, about four fifths occurring once. Source: CD4+ or CD8+ T cells sorted from blood, taken in a trial of the OX40 agonist ivuxolimab. The gene calls are TRBV19 and TRBJ1-4; no clear D. The sequence was obtained from an adult with an advanced solid tumor such as melanoma, head and neck, liver or kidney cancer. The CDR3 here is CASSIGKGLNEKLFF. The DNA for the CDR3 is TGTGCCAGTAGTATAGGGAAGGGCTTGAATGAAAAACTGTTTTTT.